This paragraph covers one T cell receptor beta chain sequence. No antigen is known for it. No base-level quality is on record; no much larger clone is a single base apart. The sample originates from a study of T cells in Graves' hyperthyroidism and ophthalmopathy (dated by TCRdb to the late 2010s). Looking at the study overall: Peripheral blood was sampled at the time of initial diagnosis, prior to any treatment. Once sampling was done, hyperthyroidism patients were given methimazole at a starting dose of 30 mg daily, whereas ophthalmopathy patients were given high-dose intravenous methylprednisolone. The paper reports TCR Vbeta CDR3 sequencing of fewer than 150 peripheral blood samples: 40 or so ophthalmopathy, about 75 hyperthyroidism and about 17 progressor patients. To identify distinguishing TCR V-J signatures, a discovery cohort of around 100 patients was used, comprising under 45 with Graves' ophthalmopathy and 57 with stable Graves' hyperthyroidism. For training and testing, the 100 or so patients in the discovery cohort were randomly divided in a 7:3 ratio. Prospective prediction of ophthalmopathy was tested in an independent validation cohort of fewer than 20 hyperthyroidism patients and 15 to 17 patients who later progressed to ophthalmopathy. Thyroid tissue and blood T-cell repertoires from six Graves' hyperthyroidism patients were also compared in the study.

Summary of the overall study and its limitations: Most expanded thyroid clonotypes (frequency above 0.001) were also detected in blood, suggesting blood repertoires may reflect thyroid immune responses. In validation, the model predicted progression to ophthalmopathy a median of roughly 6.5 months before onset, with approximately 70% sensitivity and 72.22% specificity. No statistical method was used to fix the sample size in advance, and group allocation was not hidden from the investigators. A 13 V-J signature model separated ophthalmopathy from stable hyperthyroidism, with roughly 88% sensitivity and roughly 82% specificity in cross-validation and 80%/75% in testing.

The TCR beta CDR3 regions were amplified from the RNA transcripts. The TCR CDR3 was subjected to a first round of RT-PCR using the HTBI primer set and the Qiagen OneStep RT-PCR kit. Libraries were constructed in a second round of multiplex PCR, after which size selection and purification were performed. Sequencing of the libraries was done on an Illumina HiSeq2000 using paired-end 100 bp reads. The published analysis was carried out like this. SOAPnuke was used to process the raw data, removing reads that contained adapters or uncalled bases, had a mean Phred below 15, or lacked an exact match to the constant primer or identifier. COPE v1.2.5 was used to merge the high-quality paired reads, and each unique nucleotide sequence was defined as a clonotype. Clonotypes were aligned to IMGT TRBV, TRBD and TRBJ reference segments using MiTCR v1.1. The analysis was restricted to V-J combinations with a frequency above 0.0001, which together covered 99.2% of the repertoires. A TCS score was defined as the ratio between F50 (clonal expansion) and ExV (chaos), using BLOSUM62-based TCRdist between CDR3 peptides within each V-J. Welch's t-statistics and random forest reduced approximately 520 V-J features to some 14, which were used in a naive Bayes classifier (R e1071). TCRdb itself trimmed the public reads at Q25 with fastp, ran MiXCR and retained productive beta chains. When rows share a CDR3 protein, they turn into one entry using the most common DNA and genes. The V and J calls shown here were made by TCRdb, not taken from the authors' results. Across this sample there are about 360,000 distinct CDR3 sequences, with under 15% seen only once. Together, the top ten hold roughly 9.2% of the sample.

Graves' hyperthyroidism was defined as stable when no progression to ophthalmopathy occurred over 18 months of follow-up. Hyperthyroidism patients were newly diagnosed, with disease duration under 2 months, and aged 18 to 65 years. Patients with uncontrolled infections, other autoimmune diseases, pregnancy or lactation were excluded. Diagnoses relied on clinical symptoms, serum thyroxine and TRAb, thyroid ultrasound and orbital computed tomography. Ficoll-Paque density gradient centrifugation was used to isolate PBMCs from 9.5 to 10 ml of fresh peripheral blood. Total RNA was extracted with Trizol reagent, and quality was checked on an Agilent 2100 Bioanalyzer. The TCR was taken from a woman aged 18-35 years with Graves' hyperthyroidism. The specimen sequenced was blood.

The base sequence is TGTGCCAGCAGCCGTTACAGGGGTGGAGAGGAGACCCAGTACTTC. This gives the protein CASSRYRGGEETQYF. The chain links TRBV13 with TRBJ2-5; 7 junctional bases match TRBD1. The CDR3, cysteine through phenylalanine, is 15 amino acids long. Kept here is only the CDR3 DNA, which spans 45 bases and is read in frame from base 1. Based on the germline V gene (reference sequence), the CDR1 and CDR2 sequences are PRHDT and FYEKMQ. V lost 5 bases and J lost 5 bases, and the count of bases not matched to a germline gene is 11.